A selection of T cell receptor beta chains follows, all from one sample in a study of blood T cell repertoires in COVID-19. Only in-frame clones appear in the TCRdb table, and some are missing; sequencing was by immunoSEQ multiplex PCR. The repertoire holds around 99,000 clones, with more than 80% as singletons. The sequencing input was peripheral blood. These receptors were obtained from a human donor in a cohort sampled during active COVID-19. Each CDR3 is given with its conserved first and last residue. A D gene is named only where the DNA matches it firmly. Clone size is stated in some rows and not others, as once, few, many or a class when expanded.

abundance,j_gene,len,d_gene,v_gene,CDR3aa,CDR3nt
NA,TRBJ1-1,16,NA,TRBV27,CASSLLGGAGYTEAFF,TGTGCCAGCAGTTTGCTCGGGGGGGCTGGGTACACTGAAGCTTTCTTT
NA,TRBJ2-7,13,NA,TRBV6-1,CASSESSGYEQYF,TGTGCCAGCAGTGAATCGAGCGGCTACGAGCAGTACTTC
NA,TRBJ1-1,17,NA,TRBV28,CASSSVGRGEWRTEAFF,TGTGCCAGCAGTTCCGTGGGGCGCGGGGAGTGGAGGACTGAAGCTTTCTTT
NA,TRBJ1-6,12,NA,TRBV12-3/TRBV12-4,CASSPRQPPLHF,TGTGCCAGCAGTCCACGACAGCCACCCCTCCACTTT
NA,TRBJ1-5,15,TRBD1,TRBV6-5,CASSPTQGAFQPQHF,TGTGCCAGCTCCCCAACCCAGGGGGCGTTTCAGCCCCAGCATTTT
NA,TRBJ2-1,15,NA,TRBV27,CASSLTFRSGGEQFF,TGTGCCAGCAGTTTAACATTCAGGAGCGGAGGTGAGCAGTTCTTC
NA,TRBJ2-7,12,TRBD2,TRBV28,CASTPGGGEQYF,TGTGCCAGCACCCCGGGGGGAGGCGAGCAGTACTTC
NA,TRBJ2-1,18,TRBD2,TRBV7-9,CASSLEVGVAGKNNEQFF,TGTGCCAGCAGCTTAGAAGTGGGGGTAGCGGGGAAAAACAATGAGCAGTTCTTC
NA,TRBJ2-1,14,NA,TRBV15,CATSTRTAYNEQFF,TGTGCCACCAGCACAAGGACAGCCTACAATGAGCAGTTCTTC
once,TRBJ1-2,15,NA,TRBV6-2/TRBV6-3,CASSYPTGGTAGYTF,TGTGCCAGCAGTTATCCAACCGGGGGAACAGCCGGCTACACCTTC
NA,TRBJ2-3,15,NA,TRBV7-9,CASSLGGGYTDTQYF,TGTGCCAGCAGCTTAGGAGGCGGCTACACAGATACGCAGTATTTT
NA,TRBJ1-2,16,TRBD1,TRBV5-4,CASSLTKGQGEYGYTF,TGTGCCAGCAGCCTAACCAAGGGACAGGGTGAATATGGCTACACCTTC
NA,TRBJ1-5,15,NA,TRBV28,CASSLGGYSNQPQHF,TGTGCCAGCAGTTTGGGGGGGTATAGCAATCAGCCCCAGCATTTT
NA,TRBJ1-1,15,TRBD1,TRBV5-1,CASTGTGGMNTEAFF,TGCGCCAGCACTGGGACAGGGGGTATGAACACTGAAGCTTTCTTT
NA,TRBJ2-1,15,NA,TRBV3-1/TRBV3-2,CASSQVSGLGGEQFF,TGTGCCAGCAGCCAAGTTTCTGGTTTGGGGGGTGAGCAGTTCTTC
NA,TRBJ1-1,13,NA,TRBV2,CASSGGEHTEAFF,TGTGCCAGCAGTGGTGGGGAGCACACTGAAGCTTTCTTT
NA,TRBJ1-3,12,TRBD1,TRBV15,CATSRGQGTIYF,TGTGCCACCAGCAGAGGACAGGGCACCATATATTTT
NA,TRBJ1-4,13,NA,TRBV6-5,CASSLRTNEKLFF,TGTGCCAGCAGTCTCCGAACTAATGAAAAACTGTTTTTT
NA,TRBJ1-1,14,NA,TRBV7-2,CASSLGGVPGELFF,TGTGCCAGCAGCCTCGGCGGGGTCCCCGGCGAGCTTTTCTTT
NA,TRBJ2-3,16,TRBD2,TRBV2,CASSALLAGGVDTQYF,TGTGCCAGCAGTGCTCTGTTAGCGGGGGGCGTGGATACGCAGTATTTT
NA,TRBJ1-1,12,NA,TRBV10-3,CAISPLNTEAFF,TGTGCCATCAGTCCTCTGAACACTGAAGCTTTCTTT
NA,TRBJ2-7,14,TRBD1,TRBV5-1,CASRPGQGAFEQYF,TGCGCCAGCAGACCGGGACAGGGGGCATTTGAGCAGTACTTC
NA,TRBJ2-7,15,NA,TRBV5-5,CASSLLGQPSYEQYF,TGTGCCAGCAGCTTACTTGGACAGCCTTCCTACGAGCAGTACTTC
NA,TRBJ1-1,16,NA,TRBV18,CASSPPSGASNTEAFF,TGTGCCAGCTCACCACCGTCAGGGGCCTCGAACACTGAAGCTTTCTTT
NA,TRBJ2-5,16,TRBD2,TRBV24-1,CATSISVREVGETQYF,TGTGCCACCAGCATTAGCGTCCGGGAGGTTGGAGAGACCCAGTACTTC
NA,TRBJ2-6,14,NA,TRBV7-3,CASRRGSGANVLTF,TGTGCCAGCCGACGGGGATCTGGGGCCAACGTCCTGACTTTC
NA,TRBJ1-5,15,TRBD1,TRBV28,CASSRTGGSSQPQHF,TGTGCCAGCAGTCGCACAGGGGGATCTTCTCAGCCCCAGCATTTT
few,TRBJ1-6,20,TRBD1,TRBV4-1,CASSQVGLSGQGLYNSPLHF,TGCGCCAGCAGCCAAGTGGGGTTATCGGGACAGGGATTATATAATTCACCCCTCCACTTT
NA,TRBJ2-1,16,TRBD2,TRBV18,CASSPKLLAVYNEQFF,TGTGCCAGCTCACCAAAGTTACTAGCGGTGTACAATGAGCAGTTCTTC
NA,TRBJ2-1,14,NA,TRBV5-8,CASSSSWLYNEQFF,TGTGCCAGCAGCTCTTCTTGGCTCTACAATGAGCAGTTCTTC
NA,TRBJ2-1,16,NA,TRBV5-1,CASSLEGGSGYNEQFF,TGCGCCAGCAGCTTGGAAGGAGGTAGCGGTTACAATGAGCAGTTCTTC
NA,TRBJ1-2,16,TRBD1,TRBV29-1,CSVEGAESNRGYGYTF,TGCAGCGTTGAGGGGGCAGAGAGTAACAGGGGCTATGGCTACACCTTC
NA,TRBJ2-1,15,NA,TRBV9,CASSVGGLGANEQFF,TGTGCCAGCAGCGTAGGGGGCCTAGGGGCCAATGAGCAGTTCTTC
NA,TRBJ2-1,15,TRBD2,TRBV5-4,CASSQTSGRANEQFF,TGTGCCAGCAGCCAAACTAGCGGGAGGGCCAATGAGCAGTTCTTC
NA,TRBJ2-3,12,NA,TRBV12-3/TRBV12-4,CASSRGVDTQYF,TGTGCCAGCAGTCGGGGTGTGGATACGCAGTATTTT
once,TRBJ2-1,16,TRBD2,TRBV5-1,CASSPGGSGRAGEQFF,TGCGCCAGCAGCCCGGGAGGCAGCGGGAGGGCGGGTGAGCAGTTCTTC
NA,TRBJ1-2,17,NA,TRBV7-8,CASSLGRGMISNYGYTF,TGTGCCAGCAGCTTAGGTAGAGGGATGATCTCTAACTATGGCTACACCTTC